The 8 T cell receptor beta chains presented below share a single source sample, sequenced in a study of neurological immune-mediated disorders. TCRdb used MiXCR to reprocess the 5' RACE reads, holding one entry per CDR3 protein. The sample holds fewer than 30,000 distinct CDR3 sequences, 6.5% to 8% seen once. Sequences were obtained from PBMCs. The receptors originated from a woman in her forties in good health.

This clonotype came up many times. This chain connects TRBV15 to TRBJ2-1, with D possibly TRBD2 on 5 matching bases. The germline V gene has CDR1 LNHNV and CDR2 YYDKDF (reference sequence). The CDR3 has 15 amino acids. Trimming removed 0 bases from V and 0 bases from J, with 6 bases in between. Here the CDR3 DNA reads TGTGCCACCAGCAGAGAAAGCGGCTCCTACAATGAGCAGTTCTTC. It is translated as CATSRESGSYNEQFF. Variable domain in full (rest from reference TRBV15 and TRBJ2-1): DAMVIQNPRYQVTQFGKPVTLSCSQTLNHNVMYWYQQKSSQAPKLLFHYYDKDFNNEADTPDNFQSRRPNTSFCFLDIRSPGLGDTAMYLCATSRESGSYNEQFFGPGTRLTVL.

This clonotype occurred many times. This CDR3 is CASSRGQTGVQETQYF. The DNA of the CDR3 is TGTGCCAGCAGTCGGGGCCAGACAGGGGTCCAAGAGACCCAGTACTTC. The chain couples TRBV28 to TRBJ2-5, with 8 bases lining up with TRBD1. Germline V lookup: CDR1 MDHEN, CDR2 SYDVKM. Germline trimming cut 5 bases from V and 1 base from J; bases unmatched to any gene: 9. The CDR3 loop spans 16 amino acids.

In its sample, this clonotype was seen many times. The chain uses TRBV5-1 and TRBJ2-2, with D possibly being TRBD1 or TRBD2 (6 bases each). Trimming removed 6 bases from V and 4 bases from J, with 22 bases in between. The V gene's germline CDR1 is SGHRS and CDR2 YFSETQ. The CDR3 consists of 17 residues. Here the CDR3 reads CASTKGQTIGGTGELFF. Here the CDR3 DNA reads TGCGCCAGCACGAAGGGACAAACGATCGGGGGCACCGGGGAGCTGTTTTTT.

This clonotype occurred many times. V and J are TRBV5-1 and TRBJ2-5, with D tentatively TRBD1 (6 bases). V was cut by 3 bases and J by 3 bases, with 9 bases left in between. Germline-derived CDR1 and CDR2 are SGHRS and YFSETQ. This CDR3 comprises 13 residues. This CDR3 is CASSYSGEETQYF. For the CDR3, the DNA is TGCGCCAGCAGCTACTCAGGGGAAGAGACCCAGTACTTC.

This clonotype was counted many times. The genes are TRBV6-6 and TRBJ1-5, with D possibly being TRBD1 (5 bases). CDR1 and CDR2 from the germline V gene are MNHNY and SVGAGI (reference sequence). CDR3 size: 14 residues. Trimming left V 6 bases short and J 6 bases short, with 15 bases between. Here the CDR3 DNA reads TGTGCCAGCAGCTGGGACTTGGCGGGTCAGCCCCAGCATTTT. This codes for CASSWDLAGQPQHF.

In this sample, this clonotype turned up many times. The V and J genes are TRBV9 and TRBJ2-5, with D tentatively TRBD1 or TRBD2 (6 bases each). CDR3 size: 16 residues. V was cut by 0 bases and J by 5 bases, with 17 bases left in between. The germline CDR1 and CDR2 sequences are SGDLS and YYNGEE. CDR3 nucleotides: TGTGCCAGCAGCGTAGGAACAGGGACTCCCAGGGAGACCCAGTACTTC. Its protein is CASSVGTGTPRETQYF.

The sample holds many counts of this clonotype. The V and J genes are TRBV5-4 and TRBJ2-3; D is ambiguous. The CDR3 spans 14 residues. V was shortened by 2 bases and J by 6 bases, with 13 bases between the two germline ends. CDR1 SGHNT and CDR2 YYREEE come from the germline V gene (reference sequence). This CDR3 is CASSFEPRADTQYF. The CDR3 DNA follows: TGTGCCAGCAGCTTCGAACCTCGCGCGGATACGCAGTATTTT.

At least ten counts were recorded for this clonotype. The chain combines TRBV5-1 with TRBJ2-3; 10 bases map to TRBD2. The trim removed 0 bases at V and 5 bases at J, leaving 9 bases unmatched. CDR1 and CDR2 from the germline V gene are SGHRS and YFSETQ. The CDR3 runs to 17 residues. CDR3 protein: CASSLGGTSEGVDTQYF. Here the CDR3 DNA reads TGCGCCAGCAGCTTGGGAGGGACTAGCGAAGGAGTAGATACGCAGTATTTT.